The following is a T cell receptor (beta chain) sequence with its context. The source of the sample is a study of blood T cell repertoires in COVID-19. Study as a whole: The study drew acute and convalescent COVID-19 samples from the United States, Italy and Spain. T cells, B-cell-depleted T cells, or PBMCs supplied cDNA or gDNA.

The length of the CDR3 is 11 residues. Germline V gene sequence: CDR1 SEHNR, CDR2 FQNEAQ (reference sequence). The V end lost 2 bases, the J end lost 14 bases, and 10 bases lay between the germline ends. Seattle cases were enrolled at active infection and followed longitudinally. In the source study's methods: From reference gene primer amplification, estimates of nucleated cell counts were derived. Data came from immunoSEQ multiplex PCR; TCRdb stores just in-frame clones and leaves some out. The DNA gave D and trimming, while V, J and clone size come from that table. The profile shows about 370,000 clones, roughly 90% of them singletons.

The sequencing sample was made of peripheral blood. The receptor was isolated from a woman in her twenties or thirties with COVID-19, enrolled during active disease. The rearrangement links TRBV7-9 to TRBJ2-1; no clear D. CDR3 protein: CASSLHSEKFF. Written as DNA, the CDR3 is TGTGCCAGCAGCTTACACTCCGAAAAGTTCTTC.